The clone carrying this TCR beta chain appeared a few times. These data come from a study of T-cell memory formation after mild COVID-19. Via MiXCR, TCRdb re-called the 5' RACE reads, giving one row per CDR3 protein. The profile covers 150,000 to 200,000 distinct CDR3 sequences, with about 14% appearing a single time and 12% to 15% taken by the ten largest. Material: PBMCs or a T cell subset sorted from them (not recorded which). The sequence derives from an adult woman who had mild COVID-19 (a few samples of this study predate the infection). Cell type and time point are not known.

This chain's CDR3 is CSVYGAVEGYTF. For the CDR3, the DNA is TGCAGCGTTTACGGGGCGGTGGAGGGCTACACCTTC. The rearrangement uses TRBV29-1 and TRBJ1-2; maybe TRBD1 (5 bases). V was cut by 5 bases and J by 8 bases, with 15 bases left in between. CDR1 and CDR2 (germline): SQVTM, ANQGSEA. The CDR3 spans 12 residues.